These 5 T cell receptor beta chains were sequenced from one sample in a study of shared clonotypes between healthy human individuals. The repertoire was sequenced with immunoSEQ multiplex PCR; TCRdb's copy has only in-frame clones and lacks some. The repertoire includes about 2 million clones, over 85% of them detected once, and under 0.15% sits in the top ten. Source material: naive CD4+ T cells sorted from blood. Subset defined: CD45RA+ positively selected. These receptors all stem from a man between 18 and 35 years old in good health.

The rearrangement uses TRBV15 and TRBJ1-6; weak D call: TRBD1 (6 bases). The germline V gene encodes CDR1 LNHNV and CDR2 YYDKDF (reference sequence). CDR3 length: 15 amino acids. The germline V and J ends were trimmed by 9 bases and 5 bases, with 17 bases remaining between them. CDR3 loop: CATGRVDRDNSPLHF. CDR3 sequence (DNA): TGTGCCACGGGCAGGGTGGACAGAGATAATTCACCCCTCCACTTT.

V and J are TRBV30 and TRBJ1-2; maybe TRBD1 (6 bases). V dropped 3 bases and J dropped 2 bases, with 7 bases sitting between them. CDR3 length: 12 amino acids. CDR1 is GTSNPN, CDR2 SVGIG, per germline (reference sequence). DNA for the CDR3: TGTGCCTGGAGAGGGGGAAACTATGGCTACACCTTC. Amino acids: CAWRGGNYGYTF. The full variable domain, in which reference TRBV30 and TRBJ1-2 provide the parts outside the CDR3, is SQTIHQWPATLVQPVGSPLSLECTVEGTSNPNLYWYRQAAGRGLQLLFYSVGIGQISSEVPQNLSASRPQDRQFILSSKKLLLSDSGFYLCAWRGGNYGYTFGSGTRLTVV.

The chain couples TRBV2 to TRBJ2-7; 7 nucleotides agree with TRBD1. Trimming removed 5 bases from V and 3 bases from J; junction bases left unmatched: 7. Per the germline V gene, CDR1 is SNHLY and CDR2 is FYNNEI. The CDR3 sequence is 14 residues long. The CDR3 nucleotides read TGTGCCAGCAGTCCCGAACAGGGGATCTACGAGCAGTACTTC. This gives the protein CASSPEQGIYEQYF.

Comment on this clone: The same CDR3 arises from other DNA sequences in this sample as well. V gene TRBV15 combines with J gene TRBJ2-7, with unresolved D. The CDR3 consists of 15 residues. Germline CDR1 LNHNV, CDR2 YYDKDF (reference sequence). V lost 0 bases to trimming and J lost 1 base, with 10 bases between them. The CDR3 bases are TGTGCCACCAGCAGAGATCCCGGCTTATCCTACGAGCAGTACTTC. Protein sequence: CATSRDPGLSYEQYF.

The DNA of the CDR3 is TGCGCCAGCCAACAGGGGAACACCGGGGAGCTGTTTTTT. It is translated as CASQQGNTGELFF. This chain uses TRBV5-1 with TRBJ2-2; a possible D gene is TRBD1 (6 bases). The CDR3 runs 13 residues. The V gene's germline CDR1 is SGHRS and CDR2 YFSETQ. Trimming took 7 bases from V and 1 from J, leaving 8 bases between them.